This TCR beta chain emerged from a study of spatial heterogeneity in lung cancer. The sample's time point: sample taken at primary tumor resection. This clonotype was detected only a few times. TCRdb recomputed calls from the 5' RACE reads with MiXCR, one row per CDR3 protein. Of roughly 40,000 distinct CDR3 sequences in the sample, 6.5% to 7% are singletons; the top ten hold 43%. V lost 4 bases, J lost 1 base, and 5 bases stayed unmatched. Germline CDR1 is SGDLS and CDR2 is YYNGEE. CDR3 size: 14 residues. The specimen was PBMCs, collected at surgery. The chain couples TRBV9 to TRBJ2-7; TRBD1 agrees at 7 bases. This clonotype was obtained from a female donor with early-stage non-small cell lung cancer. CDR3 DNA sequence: TGTGCCAGCAGCCACCAGGGGGTTTCCTACGAGCAGTACTTC. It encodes CASSHQGVSYEQYF.